The 30 T cell receptor beta chains presented below share a single source sample, sequenced in a study of T cells after yellow fever vaccination. TCRdb re-derived calls from the 5' RACE reads in MiXCR, one entry per CDR3 protein. The table has a few hundred thousand distinct CDR3 sequences, 3.6% seen once; the top ten hold about 25%. The source was PBMCs, collected on the day of the yellow fever booster vaccination. These TCRs come from a man younger than 35 who received the YFV17D yellow fever vaccine.

This chain uses TRBV28 with TRBJ2-1; 7 positions agree with TRBD2. The CDR3 runs 14 residues. V shed 7 bases and J 3 bases; nucleotides not matched to a gene: 6. Germline V gene data show CDR1 as MDHEN and CDR2 as SYDVKM. This CDR3 is CASMPAGIYNEQFF. The DNA of the CDR3 is TGTGCCAGCATGCCAGCGGGGATCTACAATGAGCAGTTCTTC.

This clonotype has a count of ten or more. The CDR3 region has the DNA TGCAGTGCTCGGGGTTTCACAGATACGCAGTATTTT. Protein product: CSARGFTDTQYF. The chain joins TRBV20-1 to TRBJ2-3; perhaps TRBD2 as D (5 bases). CDR3 size: 12 residues. CDR1 and CDR2 (germline): DFQATT, SNEGSKA (reference sequence). V lost 5 bases to trimming and J lost 2 bases, with 8 bases between them.

The table lists this clonotype with many counts. A read error may produce the germline difference seen at one junction end. The J gene is TRBJ2-7, the V gene TRBV4-2; tentatively, D is TRBD2 (6 bases). Germline assignment: CDR1 LGHNA and CDR2 YNFKEQ. There are 13 residues in the CDR3. CDR3 nucleotide sequence: TGTGCCAGCAGCCACCGTTCCGGGACTCCGGTCGGGTTC. This codes for CASSHRSGTPVGF.

In its sample, this clonotype was seen a few times. The J gene is TRBJ2-5, the V gene TRBV9, with 15 bases aligning to TRBD2. Germline CDR1 is SGDLS and CDR2 is YYNGEE. V trimming: 4 bases; J trimming: 1 base; junction bases outside the gene matches: 5. The CDR3 is 17 residues long. For the CDR3, the DNA is TGTGCCAGCAGCATCGGACTAGCGGGGGGGATCCAAGAGACCCAGTACTTC. This codes for CASSIGLAGGIQETQYF.

This clonotype has a count of ten or more. The rearrangement uses TRBV6-6 and TRBJ1-5; D may be TRBD1 (6 bases). Germline CDR1 reads MNHNY; CDR2 reads SVGAGI (reference sequence). The CDR3 has 13 residues. V was pared by 8 bases and J by 4 bases, with 12 bases between. CDR3 residues: CASGGGQNQPQHF. The CDR3 region has the DNA TGTGCCAGCGGTGGGGGGCAGAATCAGCCCCAGCATTTT.

The chain links TRBV20-1 to TRBJ2-5; 10 bases match TRBD1. V lost 4 bases to trimming and J lost 6 bases; unmatched junction nucleotides: 8. Germline CDR1 DFQATT, CDR2 SNEGSKA (reference sequence). CDR3 length: 14 amino acids. As DNA, the CDR3 is TGCAGTGCTAACCGACAGGGGGCCTCCCAGACCCAGTACTTC. This encodes CSANRQGASQTQYF.

In its sample, this clonotype was seen many times. The V gene is TRBV6-2 or TRBV6-3, the J gene TRBJ2-2; tentative D call: TRBD1 (5 bases). V was pared by 1 base and J by 5 bases, with 8 bases between. This CDR3 region has 14 residues. Germline V CDR1 and CDR2: MNHEY, SVGEGT. CDR3: CASSYLQGTGELFF. For the CDR3, the DNA is TGTGCCAGCAGTTACTTGCAGGGTACCGGGGAGCTGTTTTTT.

This clonotype came up a few times. The chain recombines TRBV28 with TRBJ1-2; D perhaps matches TRBD1 (5 bases). V dropped 7 bases and J dropped 7 bases, with 13 bases sitting between them. The CDR3 consists of 12 residues. CDR1 MDHEN and CDR2 SYDVKM come from the germline V gene. The CDR3 protein is CASITGGRGYTF. Written as DNA, the CDR3 is TGTGCCAGCATTACTGGGGGTCGTGGCTACACCTTC.

This clonotype was seen at least ten times. The CDR3 nucleotides are TGCGCCAGCAGCCAAGATCCCAGGGCCTTGTCCTACGAGCAGTACGTC. This translates into CASSQDPRALSYEQYV. The chain is built from TRBV4-1 and TRBJ2-7, with D possibly being TRBD1 (5 bases). This CDR3 has 16 amino acids. Germline-derived CDR1 and CDR2 are MGHRA and YSYEKL. V was trimmed by 0 bases and J by 1 base, leaving 13 bases between them.

The genes are TRBV6-6 and TRBJ1-5; D remains unclear. CDR1 is MNHNY and CDR2 is SVGAGI in the germline V gene (reference sequence). Trimming removed 6 bases from V and 4 bases from J, with 4 bases in between. The CDR3 has 11 amino acids. The CDR3 DNA reads as TGTGCCAGCAGGTCGAATCAGCCCCAGCATTTT. Protein sequence: CASRSNQPQHF.

The sample holds a few counts of this clonotype. The gene calls are TRBV7-9 and TRBJ2-3; possibly TRBD2 for D (7 bases). The ends were cut back, 5 bases at V and 2 bases at J, with 20 bases in the middle. Germline assignment: CDR1 SEHNR and CDR2 FQNEAQ (reference sequence). This CDR3 is 17 amino acids long. This chain's CDR3 is CASSGTGGPSHTDTQYF. For the CDR3, the DNA is TGTGCCAGCAGCGGAACGGGGGGCCCTAGTCACACAGATACGCAGTATTTT.

This clonotype was seen more than once but under ten times. V and J are TRBV9 and TRBJ2-7; D remains unclear. With 1 base removed from V and 4 bases from J, the gap between germline ends came to 9 bases. The CDR3 runs 13 residues. Germline V gives CDR1 SGDLS, CDR2 YYNGEE. The CDR3 nucleotides are TGTGCCAGCAGCGTAACTGGGGAATACGAGCAGTACTTC. The encoded protein is CASSVTGEYEQYF.

This clonotype was observed many times. The V gene is TRBV7-9, the J gene TRBJ1-6; D is uncertain. Trimming took off 4 bases at V and 9 bases at J, with 16 bases between the two ends. Germline CDR1 reads SEHNR; CDR2 reads FQNEAQ (reference sequence). This CDR3 is 15 amino acids long. CDR3 protein: CASSSLWGSGSPLHF. CDR3 coding DNA: TGTGCCAGCAGCTCTCTATGGGGATCGGGTTCACCCCTCCACTTT.

CDR3 DNA sequence: TGCAGTGCTAGTTACGAGGTCCGGCCCTACAATGAGCAGTTCTTC. Its translation: CSASYEVRPYNEQFF. The V and J genes are TRBV20-1 and TRBJ2-1; D gene ambiguous. The V gene's germline CDR1 is DFQATT and CDR2 SNEGSKA (reference sequence). Trimming took off 3 bases at V and 2 bases at J, with 14 bases between the two ends. The CDR3 has 15 amino acids.

This clonotype came up a few times. This chain links TRBV27 with TRBJ1-6; D possibly corresponds to TRBD1 (5 bases). CDR3 length: 15 residues. V was shortened by 6 bases and J by 9 bases, with 18 bases between the two germline ends. Germline CDR1 reads MNHEY; CDR2 reads SMNVEV (reference sequence). The CDR3 sequence is CASRARQSLSSPLHF. The CDR3, as DNA: TGTGCCAGCAGGGCGAGACAGTCCCTTTCTTCACCCCTCCACTTT.

This clonotype has ten or more counts. The chain recombines TRBV28 with TRBJ2-2; unclear D gene. Germline CDR1 reads MDHEN; CDR2 reads SYDVKM. Trimming shortened V by 4 bases and J by 7 bases, and 7 bases separated the two germline ends. The CDR3 has 12 residues. CDR3 in amino acids: CASSYPGGELFF. The CDR3 region has the DNA TGTGCCAGCAGTTATCCGGGCGGGGAGCTGTTTTTT.

The J gene is TRBJ1-5, the V gene TRBV11-2, with D possibly being TRBD1 (5 bases). The CDR3 spans 15 residues. The germline V gene has CDR1 SGHAT and CDR2 FQNNGV. With 1 base removed from V and 3 bases from J, the gap between germline ends came to 10 bases. As DNA, the CDR3 is TGTGCCAGCAGCTTAGGAGACAGTATCAATCAGCCCCAGCATTTT. Translation: CASSLGDSINQPQHF.

The V gene is TRBV19, the J gene TRBJ2-2; 9 bases agree with TRBD2. There are 15 residues in the CDR3. V lost 4 bases to trimming and J lost 5 bases; unmatched junction nucleotides: 5. Germline assignment: CDR1 LNHDA and CDR2 SQIVND (reference sequence). In DNA form, the CDR3 reads TGTGCCAGTAGTAAGGGGACTAGCCGAACCGGGGAGCTGTTTTTT. This translates into CASSKGTSRTGELFF.

The J gene is TRBJ1-2, the V gene TRBV18; 9 bases map to TRBD1. Trimming removed 0 bases from V and 4 bases from J; junction bases left unmatched: 6. Germline V gene data show CDR1 as KGHSH and CDR2 as LQKENI. This CDR3 region has 16 residues. DNA for the CDR3: TGTGCCAGCTCACCACCGACAGGGGGGTACGGCTATGGCTACACCTTC. Translation gives CASSPPTGGYGYGYTF. Variable domain in full (rest from reference TRBV18 and TRBJ1-2): NAGVMQNPRHLVRRRGQEARLRCSPMKGHSHVYWYRQLPEEGLKFMVYLQKENIIDESGMPKERFSAEFPKEGPSILRIQQVVRGDSAAYFCASSPPTGGYGYGYTFGSGTRLTVV.

This clonotype was seen a handful of times. The rearrangement links TRBV5-6 to TRBJ2-1; 7 bases are a match to TRBD2. CDR1 is SGHDT, CDR2 YYEEEE, per germline. The CDR3 totals 17 residues. V trimming: 4 bases; J trimming: 6 bases; junction bases outside the gene matches: 16. The CDR3 protein is CASSLTTSSVPGNEQFF. CDR3 sequence (DNA): TGTGCCAGCAGCCTCACGACTAGCAGTGTGCCCGGCAATGAGCAGTTCTTC.

The table lists this clonotype with many counts. The chain recombines TRBV9 with TRBJ2-3, with D unresolved. V was clipped by 3 bases and J by 6 bases, with 8 bases between them. From germline, CDR1 is SGDLS and CDR2 YYNGEE. The CDR3 sequence is 12 residues long. CDR3 sequence: CASSGGMDTQYF. The CDR3 DNA sequence: TGTGCCAGCAGCGGTGGAATGGATACGCAGTATTTT.

At least ten counts were recorded for this clonotype. CDR3 DNA: TGCGCCAGCAGCCGTCAGGAGAACATGAACACTGAAGCTTTCTTT. Its translation: CASSRQENMNTEAFF. This sequence joins TRBV5-1 and TRBJ1-1; no clear D. There are 15 residues in the CDR3. Between the trimmed V and J ends, which lost 4 bases and 0 bases, there was a span of 13 bases. CDR1 is SGHRS and CDR2 is YFSETQ in the germline V gene.

This clonotype has just a few counts. The rearrangement joins TRBV3-1 to TRBJ1-6, with TRBD1 matching 7 bases. This CDR3 has 16 amino acids. The V gene's germline CDR1 is LGHDT and CDR2 YNNKEL (reference sequence). Germline trimming cut 4 bases from V and 7 bases from J; bases unmatched to any gene: 10. In DNA, the CDR3 is TGTGCCAGCAGCCCGACTTACAGGGGAAGCAATTCACCCCTCCACTTT. Translated, it gives CASSPTYRGSNSPLHF.

At least ten counts were recorded for this clonotype. The rearrangement uses TRBV7-9 and TRBJ1-1, with 7 bases lining up with TRBD1. Germline V gene data show CDR1 as SEHNR and CDR2 as FQNEAQ (reference sequence). The ends lost 2 bases at V and 5 bases at J; junction bases unmatched: 11. The CDR3 spans 16 residues. This CDR3 reads CASSLTGAMLDTEAFF. In nucleotides, the CDR3 is TGTGCCAGCAGCTTAACAGGGGCCATGCTGGATACTGAAGCTTTCTTT.

This clonotype turned up a few times. This chain links TRBV6-5 with TRBJ2-3; possibly TRBD1 for D (5 bases). Per the germline V gene, CDR1 is MNHEY and CDR2 is SVGAGI. V gave up 6 bases and J gave up 1 base, with 8 bases separating them. The CDR3 runs 13 residues. CDR3 nucleotides: TGTGCCAGCAGGGGGCCGGGCACAGATACGCAGTATTTT. The encoded protein is CASRGPGTDTQYF.

On this clonotype: A clone one base away is much larger, so this may be a read error. This chain uses TRBV6-2 or TRBV6-3 with TRBJ1-2; D possibly corresponds to TRBD1 (6 bases). Germline CDR1 is MNHEY and CDR2 is SVGEGT. The CDR3 totals 12 residues. V shed 10 bases and J shed 8 bases, with 17 bases lying between them. DNA for the CDR3: TGTGCCACCGCGAAAACAGGGATAGGCTACACCTTC. Translated: CATAKTGIGYTF.

The chain combines TRBV5-1 with TRBJ1-1, with D unresolved. This CDR3 is built from 13 residues. V shed 5 bases and J shed 3 bases, with 11 bases lying between them. Germline lookup yields CDR1 SGHRS and CDR2 YFSETQ. CDR3 region: CASSPDGDTEAFF. The DNA for the CDR3 is TGCGCCAGCAGTCCGGACGGGGACACTGAAGCTTTCTTT.

The gene calls are TRBV11-3 and TRBJ2-3; a possible D gene is TRBD1 (5 bases). Trimming removed 5 bases at V and 0 bases at J, with 9 bases between. The CDR3 runs 14 residues. Per germline, CDR1 SGHNT and CDR2 YENEEA. This chain's CDR3 is CASSRTTSTDTQYF. CDR3 in DNA: TGTGCCAGCAGCAGGACAACTAGCACAGATACGCAGTATTTT.

Written as DNA, the CDR3 is TGTGCCAGCAGCTTTAATCAGCCTGAAGCTTTCTTT. Amino acids: CASSFNQPEAFF. The chain couples TRBV7-9 to TRBJ1-1; D ambiguous. This CDR3 is 12 amino acids long. Trimming stripped 3 bases from V and 6 bases from J, with 8 bases between. CDR1 and CDR2 (germline): SEHNR, FQNEAQ (reference sequence).

This chain links TRBV3-1 with TRBJ2-2; no clear D gene. Germline assignment: CDR1 LGHDT and CDR2 YNNKEL (reference sequence). The CDR3 sequence is 16 residues long. V was shortened by 6 bases and J by 0 bases, with 14 bases between the two germline ends. CDR3: CASRRSAEANTGELFF. The CDR3 DNA is TGTGCCAGCAGACGAAGTGCAGAAGCGAACACCGGGGAGCTGTTTTTT.